The clone carrying this T cell receptor (beta chain) was counted only a few times. The antigen remains unidentified. These data are taken from a study of T cells after yellow fever vaccination. Using its own MiXCR run on the 5' RACE reads, TCRdb lists one record per CDR3 protein. The sample has a few hundred thousand distinct CDR3 sequences, roughly 9% seen once. Broader study findings: Shared CD4/CD8 clonotypes were a small share, likely from convergent recombination.

Per the germline V gene, CDR1 is LGHNA and CDR2 is YSLEER. V lost 0 bases to trimming and J lost 5 bases, with 13 bases between them. CDR3 length equals 15 residues. The source was CD4+ T cells sorted from PBMCs, collected 5 days after the yellow fever booster vaccination. The TCR was taken from a young man who received the YFV17D yellow fever vaccine. V usage is TRBV4-3 and J usage is TRBJ2-5; maybe TRBD1 (6 bases). The CDR3 region has the DNA TGCGCCAGCAGCCAAGATCGGACGCAGGGGGAGACCCAGTACTTC. This sequence encodes CASSQDRTQGETQYF.